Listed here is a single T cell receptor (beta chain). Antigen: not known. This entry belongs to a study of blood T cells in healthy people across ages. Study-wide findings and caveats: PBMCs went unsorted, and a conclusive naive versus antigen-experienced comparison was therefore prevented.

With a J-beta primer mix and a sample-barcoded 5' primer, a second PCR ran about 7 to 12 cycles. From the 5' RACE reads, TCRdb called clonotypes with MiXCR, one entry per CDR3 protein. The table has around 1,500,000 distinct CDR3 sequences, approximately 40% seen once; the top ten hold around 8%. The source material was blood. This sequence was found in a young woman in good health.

The CDR3 loop reads CASSPDGTFYGYTF. The CDR3 DNA follows: TGTGCCAGCAGCCCCGACGGAACTTTCTATGGCTACACCTTC. The chain uses TRBV3-1 and TRBJ1-2; D is ambiguous. This CDR3 is 14 amino acids long. Germline loops: CDR1 LGHDT, CDR2 YNNKEL (reference sequence). V gave up 4 bases and J gave up 4 bases, with 13 bases separating them. The full variable domain, in which reference TRBV3-1 and TRBJ1-2 provide the parts outside the CDR3, is DTAVSQTPKYLVTQMGNDKSIKCEQNLGHDTMYWYKQDSKKFLKIMFSYNNKELIINETVPNRFSPKSPDKAHLNLHINSLELGDSAVYFCASSPDGTFYGYTFGSGTRLTVV.